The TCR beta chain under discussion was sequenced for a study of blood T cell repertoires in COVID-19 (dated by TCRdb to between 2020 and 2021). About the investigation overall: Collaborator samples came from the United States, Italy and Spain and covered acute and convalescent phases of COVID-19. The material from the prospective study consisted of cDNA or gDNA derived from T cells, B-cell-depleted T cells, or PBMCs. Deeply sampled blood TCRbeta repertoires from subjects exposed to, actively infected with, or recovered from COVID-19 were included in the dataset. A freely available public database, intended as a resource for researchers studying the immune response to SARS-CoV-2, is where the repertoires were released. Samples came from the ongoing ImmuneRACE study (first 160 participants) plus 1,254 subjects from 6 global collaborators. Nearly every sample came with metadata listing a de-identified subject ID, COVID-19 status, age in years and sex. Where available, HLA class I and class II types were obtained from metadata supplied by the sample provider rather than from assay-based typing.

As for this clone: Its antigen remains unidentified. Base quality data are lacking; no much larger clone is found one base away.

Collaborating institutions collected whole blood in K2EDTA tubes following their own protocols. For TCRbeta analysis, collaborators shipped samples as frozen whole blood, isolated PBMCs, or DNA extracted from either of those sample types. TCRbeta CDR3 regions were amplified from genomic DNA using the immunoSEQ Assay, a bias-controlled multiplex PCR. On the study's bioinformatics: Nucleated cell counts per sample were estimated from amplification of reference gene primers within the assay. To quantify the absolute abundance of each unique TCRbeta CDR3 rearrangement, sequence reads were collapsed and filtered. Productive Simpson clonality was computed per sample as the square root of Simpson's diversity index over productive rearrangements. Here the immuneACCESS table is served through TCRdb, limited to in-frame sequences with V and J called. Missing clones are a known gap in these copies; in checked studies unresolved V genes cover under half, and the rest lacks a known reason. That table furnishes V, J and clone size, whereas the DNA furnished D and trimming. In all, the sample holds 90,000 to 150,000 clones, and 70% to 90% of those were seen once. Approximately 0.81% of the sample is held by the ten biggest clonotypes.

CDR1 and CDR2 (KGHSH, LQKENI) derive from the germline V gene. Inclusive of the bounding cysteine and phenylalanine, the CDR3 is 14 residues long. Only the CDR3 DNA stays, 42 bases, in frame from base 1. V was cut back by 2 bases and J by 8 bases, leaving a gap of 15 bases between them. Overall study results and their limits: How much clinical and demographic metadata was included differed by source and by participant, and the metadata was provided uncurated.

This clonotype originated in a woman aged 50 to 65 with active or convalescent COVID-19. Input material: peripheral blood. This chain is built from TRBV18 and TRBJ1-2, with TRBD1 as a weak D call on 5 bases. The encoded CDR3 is CASSPGGGMDGYTF. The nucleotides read TGTGCCAGCTCACCAGGGGGAGGAATGGACGGCTACACCTTC.